This T cell receptor beta chain was recorded in a study of OX40 agonist ivuxolimab in advanced cancers. Overall study context: Of the patients, three showed partial responses, one with hepatocellular carcinoma and two with cutaneous melanoma. Study-wide findings and caveats: More expanded clones were seen, on average, in CD8+ T cells than in CD4+.

Sequencing used immunoSEQ multiplex PCR; TCRdb keeps in-frame clones, though not all of them. Of around 62,000 clones listed, about 85% are singletons. On this clone: Its target is unknown.

The receptor's source is an adult with an advanced solid tumor such as melanoma, head and neck, liver or kidney cancer. The sequenced sample was CD4+ or CD8+ T cells sorted from blood, obtained in a trial of the OX40 agonist ivuxolimab.

CDR3 bases: TGCGCCAGCAGCCAGCAGGAGACAGATACGCAGTATTTT. Translating gives CASSQQETDTQYF. The V and J genes are TRBV4-3 and TRBJ2-3; D is ambiguous. Germline lookup yields CDR1 LGHNA and CDR2 YSLEER. V was cut by 3 bases and J by 3 bases, with 7 bases left in between. The CDR3 length is 13 residues.